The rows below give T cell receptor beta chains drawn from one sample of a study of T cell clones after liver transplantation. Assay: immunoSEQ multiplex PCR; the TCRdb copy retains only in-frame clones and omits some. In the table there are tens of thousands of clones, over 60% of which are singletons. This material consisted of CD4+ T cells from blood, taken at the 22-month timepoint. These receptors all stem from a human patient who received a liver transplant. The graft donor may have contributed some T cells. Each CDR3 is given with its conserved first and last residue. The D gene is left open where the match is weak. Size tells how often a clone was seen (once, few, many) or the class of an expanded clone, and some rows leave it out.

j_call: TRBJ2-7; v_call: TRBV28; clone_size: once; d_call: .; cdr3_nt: TGTGCCAGCAGTTTTCCGTCAGTGAGCTCCTACGAGCAGTACTTC; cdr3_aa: CASSFPSVSSYEQYF
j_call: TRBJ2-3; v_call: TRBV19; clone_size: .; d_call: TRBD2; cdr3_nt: TGTGCCAGTAGAACGGCCCGGGGCGGGAGAGGCGCAGATACGCAGTATTTT; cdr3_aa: CASRTARGGRGADTQYF
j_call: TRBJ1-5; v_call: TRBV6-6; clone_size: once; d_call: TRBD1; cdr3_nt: TGTGCCAGCCACACGGGGGACAGGGACGATCAGCCCCAGCATTTT; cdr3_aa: CASHTGDRDDQPQHF
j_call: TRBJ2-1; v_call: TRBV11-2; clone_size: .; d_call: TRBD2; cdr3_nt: TGTGCCAGCTCCCCAACTAGCGGGGGGATCAATGAGCAGTTCTTC; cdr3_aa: CASSPTSGGINEQFF
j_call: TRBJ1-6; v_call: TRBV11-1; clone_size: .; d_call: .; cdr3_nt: TGTGCCAGCAGCTTAGGAAACGAGAATTCACCCCTCCACTTT; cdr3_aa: CASSLGNENSPLHF
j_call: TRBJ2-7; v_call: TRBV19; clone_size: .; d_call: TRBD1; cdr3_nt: TGTGCCAGTAGTATAACAGGGGGATCCTACTACGAGCAGTACTTC; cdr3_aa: CASSITGGSYYEQYF
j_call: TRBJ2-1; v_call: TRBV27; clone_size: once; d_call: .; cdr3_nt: TGTGCCAGCAGGGACACTAGCTCCTACAATGAGCAGTTCTTC; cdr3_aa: CASRDTSSYNEQFF
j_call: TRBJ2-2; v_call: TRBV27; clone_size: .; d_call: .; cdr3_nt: TGTGCCAGCAGTTTCCAGACAGGGAACACCGGGGAGCTGTTTTTT; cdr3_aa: CASSFQTGNTGELFF
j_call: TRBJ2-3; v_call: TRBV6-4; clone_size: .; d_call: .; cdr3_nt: TGTGCCAGCAGTGGCCAGACGGGGGATACGCAGTATTTT; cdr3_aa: CASSGQTGDTQYF
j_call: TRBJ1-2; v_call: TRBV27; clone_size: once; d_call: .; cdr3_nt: TGTGCCAGCAGTGCCGGGACAAAGCATAACTATGGCTACACCTTC; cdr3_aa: CASSAGTKHNYGYTF
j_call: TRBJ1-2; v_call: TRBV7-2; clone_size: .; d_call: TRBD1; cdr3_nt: TGTGCCAGCGGGCTGACAGGGGCGGGGTCGGATGGCTACACCTTC; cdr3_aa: CASGLTGAGSDGYTF
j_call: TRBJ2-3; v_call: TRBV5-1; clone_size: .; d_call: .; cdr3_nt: TGCGCCAGCAGCTTGGATCTATTCACAGATACGCAGTATTTT; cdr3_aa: CASSLDLFTDTQYF
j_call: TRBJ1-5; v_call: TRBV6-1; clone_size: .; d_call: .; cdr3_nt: TGTGCCAGCATGAGGCGGGAGAGCAATCAGCCCCAGCATTTT; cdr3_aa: CASMRRESNQPQHF
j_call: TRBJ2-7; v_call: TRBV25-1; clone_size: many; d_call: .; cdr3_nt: TGTGCCAGCAGTACCCAAATTGGCTACGAGCAGTACTTC; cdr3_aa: CASSTQIGYEQYF
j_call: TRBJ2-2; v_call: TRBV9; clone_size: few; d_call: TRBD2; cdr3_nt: TGTGCCAGCAGCGTAGGAACTAGCGGGAGCACGAACACCGGGGAGCTGTTTTTT; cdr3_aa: CASSVGTSGSTNTGELFF
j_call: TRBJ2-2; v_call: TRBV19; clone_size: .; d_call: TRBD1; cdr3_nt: TGTGCCAGTAGTATTGGACAGGGGGCTACCGGGGAGCTGTTTTTT; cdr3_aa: CASSIGQGATGELFF
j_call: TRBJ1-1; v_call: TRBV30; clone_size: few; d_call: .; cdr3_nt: TGTGCCTGGAGTGTAACGACAGGATTAACTGAAGCTTTCTTT; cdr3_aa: CAWSVTTGLTEAFF
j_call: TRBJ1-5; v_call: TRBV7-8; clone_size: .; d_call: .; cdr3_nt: TGTGCCAGCAGCTTAGTCAGACTGCCAATTTTCAATCAGCCCCAGCATTTT; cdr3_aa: CASSLVRLPIFNQPQHF
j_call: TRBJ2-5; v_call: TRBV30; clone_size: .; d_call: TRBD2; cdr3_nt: TGTGCCTGGAGTCGCGGGGGGCCCTACCTCCAAGAGACCCAGTACTTC; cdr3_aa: CAWSRGGPYLQETQYF
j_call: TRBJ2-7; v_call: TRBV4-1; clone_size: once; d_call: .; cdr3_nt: TGCGCCAGCAGCCAAGTCACAGAGACCTACGAGCAGTACTTC; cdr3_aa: CASSQVTETYEQYF
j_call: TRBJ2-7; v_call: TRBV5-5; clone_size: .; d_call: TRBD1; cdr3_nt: TGTGCCAGCAGCTTGGGGGCAGGGGGAAGCTACGAGCAGTACTTC; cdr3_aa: CASSLGAGGSYEQYF
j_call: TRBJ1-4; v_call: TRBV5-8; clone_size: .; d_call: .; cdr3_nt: TGTGCCAGCAAAGCACCGGAAGACCCGAATGAAAAACTGTTTTTT; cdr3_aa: CASKAPEDPNEKLFF
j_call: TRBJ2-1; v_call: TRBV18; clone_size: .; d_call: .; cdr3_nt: TGTGCCAGCTCACCCCAGTCCCAACAGTTCTTC; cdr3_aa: CASSPQSQQFF
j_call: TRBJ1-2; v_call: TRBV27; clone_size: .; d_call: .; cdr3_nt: TGTGCCAGCAGTTTATCATGGGGAAACTATGGCTACACCTTC; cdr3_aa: CASSLSWGNYGYTF
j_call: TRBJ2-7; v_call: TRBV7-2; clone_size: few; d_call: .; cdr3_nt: TGTGCCAGCAGCCATTGGGTAACCGCCTACGAGCAGTACTTC; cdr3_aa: CASSHWVTAYEQYF
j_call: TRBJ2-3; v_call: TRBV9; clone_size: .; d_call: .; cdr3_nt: TGTGCCAGCAGCGTAGGAGAACTAGCTGGCACAGATACGCAGTATTTT; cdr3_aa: CASSVGELAGTDTQYF
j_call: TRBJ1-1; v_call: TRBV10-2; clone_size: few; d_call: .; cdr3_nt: TGCGCCAGCAGGAATACAGATTACACTGAAGCTTTCTTT; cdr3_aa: CASRNTDYTEAFF
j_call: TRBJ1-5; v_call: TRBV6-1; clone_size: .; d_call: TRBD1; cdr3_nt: TGTGCCAGCTGTTCGGGACAGGGGAGCAATCAGCCCCAGCATTTT; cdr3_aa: CASCSGQGSNQPQHF
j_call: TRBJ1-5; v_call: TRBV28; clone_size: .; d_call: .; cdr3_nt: TGTGCCAGCAGCCTACTGCCCACCGGGACAATGGACGGTAGCAATCAGCCCCAGCATTTT; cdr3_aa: CASSLLPTGTMDGSNQPQHF
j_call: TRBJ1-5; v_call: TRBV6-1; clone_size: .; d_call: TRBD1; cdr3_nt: TGTGCCAGCAGTGAAGGGGTTGGGACAGGGGGCAGGTATAGCAATCAGCCCCAGCATTTT; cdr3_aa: CASSEGVGTGGRYSNQPQHF
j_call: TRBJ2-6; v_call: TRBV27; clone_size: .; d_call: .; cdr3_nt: TGTGCCAGCAGAACAGGGAGTGCCGGGGCCAACGTCCTGACTTTC; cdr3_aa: CASRTGSAGANVLTF